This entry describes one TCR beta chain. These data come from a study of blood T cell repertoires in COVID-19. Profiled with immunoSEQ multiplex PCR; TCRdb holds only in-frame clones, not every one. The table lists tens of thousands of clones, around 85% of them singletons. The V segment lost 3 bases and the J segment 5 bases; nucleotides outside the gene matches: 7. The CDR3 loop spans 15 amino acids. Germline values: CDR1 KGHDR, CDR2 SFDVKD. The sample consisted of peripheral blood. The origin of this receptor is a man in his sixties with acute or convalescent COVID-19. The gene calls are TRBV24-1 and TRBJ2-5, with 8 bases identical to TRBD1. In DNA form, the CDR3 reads TGTGCCACCAGTGATATGGGACAGGCCGTGGAGACCCAGTACTTC. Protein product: CATSDMGQAVETQYF.